One sample yielded the 23 T cell receptor beta chains listed below, sequenced in a study of blood T cells in healthy people across ages. A second PCR of roughly 7 to 11 cycles used a sample-barcoded 5' primer and a J-beta primer mix. TCRdb fed the 5' RACE reads into MiXCR, producing one record per CDR3 protein. The sample has approximately 2,000,000 distinct CDR3 sequences, about 39% seen once. The specimen was blood. The receptor source for this set is a human donor in good health.

Concerning this clonotype: At one of its ends the junction is not consistent with the germline gene, which may arise from a read error. The chain combines TRBV11-2 with TRBJ1-2; 7 nucleotides agree with TRBD1. CDR1 is SGHAT and CDR2 is FQNNGV in the germline V gene. The CDR3 has 16 amino acids. This chain's CDR3 is CASSLPQQGGGYGYTF. The CDR3 DNA is TGTGCCAGCAGCTTGCCACAACAGGGAGGGGGCTATGGTTACACCTTC.

The chain employs TRBV5-6 and TRBJ1-6; a weak D match, TRBD1 (5 bases). The CDR3 contains 16 residues. Trimming took off 5 bases at V and 9 bases at J, with 21 bases between the two ends. Germline V CDR1 and CDR2: SGHDT, YYEEEE. CDR3 residues: CASSFWGPEVGSPLHF. The CDR3 DNA sequence: TGTGCCAGCAGTTTTTGGGGCCCAGAGGTGGGTTCACCCCTCCACTTT.

Concerning this clonotype: An end of the junction does not agree with germline; a read error may underlie this. V and J are TRBV11-3 and TRBJ1-5; 9 positions match TRBD1. The germline V gene has CDR1 SGHNT and CDR2 YENEEA. This CDR3 spans 15 amino acids. The CDR3 protein is CAGSQGQGSHQPQHF. CDR3 DNA sequence: TGTGCCGGCAGCCAAGGACAGGGGTCTCATCAGCCCCAGCATTTT.

V and J are TRBV11-2 and TRBJ2-7, with a weak D call TRBD2 (6 bases). The CDR3 is 14 residues long. Germline CDR1 is SGHAT and CDR2 is FQNNGV. Trimming removed 2 bases at V and 4 bases at J, with 12 bases between. DNA of the CDR3: TGTGCCAGCAGCTTAAGTACGGGGGAGTACGAGCAGTACTTC. Its translation is CASSLSTGEYEQYF.

The genes are TRBV5-5 and TRBJ2-5, with 11 bases identical to TRBD2. CDR1 and CDR2 from the germline V gene are SGHKS and YYEKEE (reference sequence). V lost 0 bases and J lost 7; bases outside the gene matches: 5. The CDR3 covers 15 residues. CDR3 nucleotide sequence: TGTGCCAGCAGCTTGGGCCGTAGCGGGGGGGTGACCCAGTACTTC. It is translated as CASSLGRSGGVTQYF.

This clonotype was seen more than once but under ten times. The chain links TRBV6-6 to TRBJ2-1; D gene uncertain. Germline CDR1 reads MNHNY; CDR2 reads SVGAGI (reference sequence). V gave up 3 bases and J gave up 7 bases, with 10 bases separating them. The CDR3 is 13 amino acids. CDR3 DNA: TGTGCCAGCAGTTATGGGGAATTGAATGAGCAGTTCTTC. Its protein is CASSYGELNEQFF.

The V call is TRBV12-3 or TRBV12-4, the J call TRBJ1-2; 7 bases are shared with TRBD1. The ends lost 8 bases at V and 8 bases at J; junction bases unmatched: 8. The CDR3 is 12 amino acids. The DNA of the CDR3 is TGTGCCAGCTTAGGGTACAGGGGCGGCTACACCTTC. Amino acid sequence: CASLGYRGGYTF.

The chain couples TRBV6-2 or TRBV6-3 to TRBJ2-5; possibly TRBD1 for D (6 bases). Germline loops: CDR1 MNHEY, CDR2 SVGEGT. Trimming removed 5 bases at V and 5 bases at J, with 15 bases between. The CDR3 sequence is 14 residues long. In DNA form, the CDR3 reads TGTGCCAGCAGTATACAGGGTGATGTGGAGACCCAGTACTTC. Its protein product is CASSIQGDVETQYF.

This clonotype showed up just a few times. The V call is TRBV28, the J call TRBJ2-7; no firm D call. In germline, CDR1 is MDHEN, CDR2 SYDVKM. The V gene lost 2 bases and the J gene lost 1 base, with 12 bases spanning the gap. The CDR3 has 15 residues. The CDR3 loop is CASSLGDSTSYEQYF. The DNA of the CDR3 is TGTGCCAGCAGTTTAGGGGATTCTACTTCCTACGAGCAGTACTTC.

The chain couples TRBV19 to TRBJ1-1; the D gene is possibly TRBD1 (5 bases). Trimming cost V 7 bases and J 1 base, with 10 bases left between them. The CDR3 spans 13 residues. Germline lookup yields CDR1 LNHDA and CDR2 SQIVND (reference sequence). As DNA, the CDR3 is TGTGCCAGTATGGGGCCGGAGAACACTGAAGCTTTCTTT. Its translation is CASMGPENTEAFF.

This clonotype showed up many times. The chain uses TRBV27 and TRBJ2-3, with D perhaps TRBD2 (6 bases). V dropped 8 bases and J dropped 0 bases, with 12 bases sitting between them. CDR3 length equals 14 residues. Germline V lookup: CDR1 MNHEY, CDR2 SMNVEV (reference sequence). CDR3 residues: CASGAAGSTDTQYF. CDR3 DNA: TGTGCCAGCGGAGCGGCGGGGAGCACAGATACGCAGTATTTT.

The V gene is TRBV12-3 or TRBV12-4, the J gene TRBJ1-2; D not resolved. This CDR3 contains 11 residues. CDR3 nucleotides: TGTGCTACCTCCGGGAGGGATGGCTACACCTTC. Its protein is CATSGRDGYTF.

The V gene is TRBV28, the J gene TRBJ2-7; D is unclear. The germline V gene has CDR1 MDHEN and CDR2 SYDVKM. This CDR3 is built from 14 residues. The germline V and J ends were trimmed by 4 bases and 3 bases, with 13 bases remaining between them. CDR3 sequence (DNA): TGTGCCAGCAGTTCCCGGGTCAAAGACTACGAGCAGTACTTC. This encodes CASSSRVKDYEQYF.

This clonotype was found a few times. The chain employs TRBV7-3 and TRBJ1-2, with TRBD1 identical over 8 bases. The germline V gene has CDR1 SGHTA and CDR2 FQGTGA. The CDR3 length is 14 residues. Trimming took 5 bases from V and 3 from J; bases not matched to a gene: 5. CDR3 residues: CASSAQGGDYGYTF. CDR3 DNA sequence: TGTGCCAGCAGCGCACAGGGGGGTGACTATGGCTACACCTTC.

The chain has TRBV12-3 or TRBV12-4 and TRBJ2-2; D unclear. The CDR3 is 16 amino acids. V lost 0 bases and J lost 7, with 15 bases in between. In DNA, the CDR3 is TGTGCCAGCAGTTTAGCGCCCGGCAGATTTGGCGGGGAGCTGTTTTTT. Its protein product is CASSLAPGRFGGELFF.

About this clonotype itself: One end of the junction varies from germline; a read error may be responsible. V gene TRBV5-1 combines with J gene TRBJ2-1; 9 positions agree with TRBD2. The CDR3 contains 16 residues. CDR1 is SGHRS, CDR2 YFSETQ, per germline. CDR3 in DNA: TGCGCCAGCAGCTGGGCCCCGGGCGGGGGGGCGAATGTGCAGTTCTTC. Translation: CASSWAPGGGANVQFF.

This rearrangement joins TRBV20-1 to TRBJ1-2; D remains ambiguous. This CDR3 comprises 12 residues. Germline loops: CDR1 DFQATT, CDR2 SNEGSKA (reference sequence). The ends were cut back, 0 bases at V and 8 bases at J, with 10 bases in the middle. CDR3 loop: CSAREMVGGYTF. The CDR3 region has the DNA TGCAGTGCTAGAGAGATGGTGGGGGGCTACACCTTC.

This clonotype was seen ten or more times. The chain links TRBV20-1 to TRBJ2-7; perhaps TRBD1 as D (5 bases). Trimming took 5 bases from V and 4 from J, leaving 9 bases between them. CDR1 and CDR2 (germline): DFQATT, SNEGSKA (reference sequence). The CDR3 is made up of 11 amino acids. The CDR3 is CSAPDRYEQYF. DNA of the CDR3: TGCAGTGCTCCCGACAGATACGAGCAGTACTTC.

This clonotype has just a few counts. The chain joins TRBV27 to TRBJ2-4; 7 bases align to TRBD1. With V trimmed by 1 base and J by 6 bases, 3 bases remained unmatched. This CDR3 region has 14 residues. CDR1 MNHEY and CDR2 SMNVEV come from the germline V gene (reference sequence). The CDR3, as DNA: TGTGCCAGCAGTTTATACAGGGGCCCAAACATTCAGTACTTC. Amino acids: CASSLYRGPNIQYF.

A note on this clonotype: An end of the junction does not agree with germline; a read error may underlie this. V gene TRBV7-9 combines with J gene TRBJ1-4, with D maybe TRBD1 (6 bases). The germline V gene encodes CDR1 SEHNR and CDR2 FQNEAQ (reference sequence). The CDR3 is 14 amino acids. The CDR3 nucleotides read TGTGCCAGCAGCCCAAGGGACACGCGAGGGAAACCGTTTTTT. Amino acid sequence: CASSPRDTRGKPFF.

The rearrangement uses TRBV24-1 and TRBJ2-3; D unclear. The CDR3 extends over 14 amino acids. The V gene's germline CDR1 is KGHDR and CDR2 SFDVKD. Deletions cut 4 bases from V and 1 base from J, with 8 bases between. The CDR3 loop reads CATSDPDGTDTQYF. The CDR3 region has the DNA TGTGCCACCAGTGACCCGGACGGCACAGATACGCAGTATTTT.

This chain connects TRBV14 to TRBJ2-1; weak D call: TRBD2 (6 bases). Germline V lookup: CDR1 SGHDN, CDR2 FVKESK. This CDR3 is built from 15 residues. V lost 3 bases to trimming and J lost 4 bases, with 13 bases between them. CDR3 DNA: TGTGCCAGCAGCCATGCCGGGGGTGTATACAATGAGCAGTTCTTC. Amino acid sequence: CASSHAGGVYNEQFF.

The J gene is TRBJ1-1, the V gene TRBV5-5; TRBD1 matches 10 bases. Germline assignment: CDR1 SGHKS and CDR2 YYEKEE (reference sequence). V shed 0 bases, J shed 6 bases, and the junction held 8 bases outside the gene matches. This CDR3 contains 16 residues. In nucleotides, the CDR3 is TGTGCCAGCAGCTTGGACGGGACAGGGGTTGCGGCTGAAGCTTTCTTT. Translated: CASSLDGTGVAAEAFF.